Detailed here is one T cell receptor beta chain. What it binds is unknown. The data were taken from a study of T cells in Graves' hyperthyroidism and ophthalmopathy. Uncontrolled infection, other autoimmune disease, pregnancy or lactation led to exclusion. Orbital computed tomography and thyroid ultrasound, together with serum TRAb and thyroxine and clinical symptoms, were used for diagnoses. This CDR3 is built from 14 residues. Germline V gives CDR1 LGHDT, CDR2 YNNKEL (reference sequence). Trimming removed 10 bases from V and 2 bases from J; junction bases left unmatched: 9. RNA transcripts served as the template for amplifying TCR beta CDR3 regions. First-round RT-PCR with HTBI primers amplified the TCR CDR3 region. One entry per CDR3 protein results from TCRdb running MiXCR on the multiplex PCR reads. Of some 600,000 distinct CDR3 sequences detected, around 42% appear once; the ten largest clones hold 8% to 8.5%.

Regarding the study as a whole: Median prediction lead before ophthalmopathy onset was 5.5 to 7 months with the model. Among clonotypes expanded in thyroid above 0.001, most were also found in blood.

The sample comprised peripheral blood or thyroid tissue (not recorded which). This sequence joins TRBV3-1 and TRBJ2-7, with TRBD1 matching over 9 bases. The sequence derives from a woman aged 18-29 years with Graves' hyperthyroidism. The DNA of the CDR3 is TGTGCCATCAGTTCCGGGACAGGGACCTACGAGCAGTACTTC. Encoded protein: CAISSGTGTYEQYF.